Each of the 18 T cell receptor beta chains below was sequenced from the same sample in a study of CD8 T cells in Susac syndrome. RNA was extracted with the RNeasy kit, and a quantity of 0.5 to 1 ug was reverse transcribed using random hexamers. TCRdb used MiXCR to reprocess the immunoSEQ multiplex PCR reads, holding one entry per CDR3 protein. The sample contains 150,000 or so distinct CDR3 sequences, around 96% of which appear only once. Sample: CD4+ T cells from PBMCs. These receptor sequences come from a human donor with Susac syndrome.

The chain couples TRBV20-1 to TRBJ2-1; perhaps TRBD2 as D (6 bases). There are 13 residues in the CDR3. Per the germline V gene, CDR1 is DFQATT and CDR2 is SNEGSKA (reference sequence). Trimming removed 3 bases at V and 5 bases at J, with 11 bases between. CDR3 amino acids: CSASGGNNNEQFF. CDR3 DNA: TGCAGTGCTAGCGGGGGAAACAACAATGAGCAGTTCTTC.

The CDR3 region is CASRKGAGQGFVDQPQHF. The CDR3 DNA reads TGTGCCAGCAGAAAGGGAGCGGGACAGGGGTTTGTAGATCAGCCCCAGCATTTT. The V and J genes are TRBV6-2 or TRBV6-3 and TRBJ1-5, with 10 nucleotides matching TRBD1. Germline CDR1 and CDR2: MNHEY and SVGEGT. There are 18 residues in the CDR3. V shed 6 bases and J 5 bases; nucleotides not matched to a gene: 16.

V is TRBV5-6 and J is TRBJ2-1, with unresolved D. Trimming cost V 0 bases and J 10 bases, with 5 bases left between them. Germline loops: CDR1 SGHDT, CDR2 YYEEEE. The CDR3 is made up of 11 amino acids. The CDR3 sequence is CASSLAAEQFF. The CDR3 coding sequence is TGTGCCAGCAGCTTGGCGGCAGAGCAGTTCTTC.

The gene calls are TRBV11-3 and TRBJ2-2; D is possibly TRBD2 (6 bases). Germline CDR1 and CDR2: SGHNT and YENEEA. Trimming pared 5 bases from V and 1 base from J, leaving 20 bases between. The CDR3 is 18 amino acids. The CDR3 DNA is TGTGCCAGCAGCCAAAGCCCGTGGCAGGGAGGGAACACCGGGGAGCTGTTTTTT. Protein product: CASSQSPWQGGNTGELFF.

This sequence joins TRBV13 and TRBJ2-6, with TRBD2 as a possible D gene (5 bases). Germline lookup yields CDR1 PRHDT and CDR2 FYEKMQ (reference sequence). The CDR3 is 16 residues long. The V end lost 6 bases, the J end lost 2 bases, and 14 bases lay between the germline ends. CDR3 region: CASRPGLSAGANVLTF. CDR3 bases: TGTGCCAGCAGACCCGGACTTTCGGCTGGGGCCAACGTCCTGACTTTC.

The chain joins TRBV12-3 or TRBV12-4 to TRBJ1-6; D unresolved. With 2 bases removed from V and 10 bases from J, the gap between germline ends came to 15 bases. The CDR3 length is 15 residues. CDR3 amino acids: CASSLNNSPESPLHF. CDR3 bases: TGTGCCAGCAGTTTAAACAACAGCCCGGAATCACCCCTCCACTTT.

CDR3: CSVGQGSGEQFF. Written as DNA, the CDR3 is TGCAGCGTTGGACAGGGTTCGGGTGAGCAGTTCTTC. The chain uses TRBV29-1 and TRBJ2-1, with 7 bases aligning to TRBD1. After removal of 4 bases from V and 9 bases from J, the junction contained 6 bases not matched to a gene. Germline lookup yields CDR1 SQVTM and CDR2 ANQGSEA. The CDR3 covers 12 residues.

V gene TRBV9 combines with J gene TRBJ2-5; D remains unclear. Germline lookup yields CDR1 SGDLS and CDR2 YYNGEE. This CDR3 is 13 amino acids long. V was clipped by 3 bases and J by 2 bases, with 8 bases between them. CDR3 in amino acids: CASSGTRQETQYF. The CDR3, as DNA: TGTGCCAGCAGCGGAACGCGTCAAGAGACCCAGTACTTC. Complete variable domain (other parts from reference TRBV9 and TRBJ2-5): DSGVTQTPKHLITATGQRVTLRCSPRSGDLSVYWYQQSLDQGLQFLIQYYNGEERAKGNILERFSAQQFPDLHSELNLSSLELGDSALYFCASSGTRQETQYFGPGTRLLVL.

The chain has TRBV29-1 and TRBJ2-1, with 8 positions matching TRBD2. The V gene's germline CDR1 is SQVTM and CDR2 ANQGSEA. V shed 1 base and J 8 bases; nucleotides not matched to a gene: 1. The CDR3 loop spans 12 amino acids. The CDR3 DNA reads TGCAGCGTTGAAGCCGGGGGGGATGAGCAGTTCTTC. Protein: CSVEAGGDEQFF.

The chain combines TRBV20-1 with TRBJ2-5; the D call may be TRBD1 or TRBD2 (5 bases each). V was cut by 3 bases and J by 5 bases, with 22 bases left in between. CDR1 and CDR2 from the germline V gene are DFQATT and SNEGSKA (reference sequence). The CDR3 totals 16 residues. CDR3 bases: TGCAGTGCTAGGAGGGGTCGGGACGGTGGTAGGGAGACCCAGTACTTC. Residues: CSARRGRDGGRETQYF.

The rearrangement uses TRBV3-1 and TRBJ2-1; D is unclear. Trimming shortened V by 0 bases and J by 7 bases, and 4 bases separated the two germline ends. Germline V CDR1 and CDR2: LGHDT, YNNKEL (reference sequence). The CDR3 loop spans 12 amino acids. The chain's CDR3 is CASSQDRNEQFF. CDR3 nucleotide sequence: TGTGCCAGCAGCCAAGATAGGAATGAGCAGTTCTTC.

The V and J genes are TRBV12-3 or TRBV12-4 and TRBJ1-1, with D perhaps TRBD1 (5 bases). This CDR3 has 13 amino acids. Trimming removed 6 bases at V and 0 bases at J, with 8 bases between. The CDR3 DNA reads as TGTGCCAGCAGCTCGGGACTGAACACTGAAGCTTTCTTT. Translation gives CASSSGLNTEAFF.

This chain connects TRBV5-1 to TRBJ2-5; D gene unclear. The CDR3 length is 13 residues. Germline V gene lookup returns CDR1 SGHRS and CDR2 YFSETQ. V gave up 4 bases and J gave up 7 bases, with 14 bases separating them. The CDR3 is CASSLGDGSTQYF. The DNA of the CDR3 is TGCGCCAGCAGCCTTGGTGATGGCTCGACCCAGTACTTC.

V gene TRBV4-3 combines with J gene TRBJ1-1; D call uncertain. Germline V lookup: CDR1 LGHNA, CDR2 YSLEER. Trimming took off 1 base at V and 5 bases at J, with 11 bases between the two ends. The CDR3 is 14 amino acids. CDR3 sequence (DNA): TGCGCCAGCAGCCAAGCGGTGCCGGGGACTGAAGCTTTCTTT. This encodes CASSQAVPGTEAFF.

The chain links TRBV27 to TRBJ1-6; 9 bases map to TRBD1. Germline values: CDR1 MNHEY, CDR2 SMNVEV (reference sequence). The CDR3 sequence is 17 residues long. V was pared by 1 base and J by 1 base, with 2 bases of the junction left unmatched. The chain's CDR3 is CASSLWGQGSYNSPLHF. Written as DNA, the CDR3 is TGTGCCAGCAGTTTATGGGGACAGGGTTCCTATAATTCACCCCTCCACTTT.

The chain links TRBV9 to TRBJ1-2, with no clear D. CDR1 and CDR2 from the germline V gene are SGDLS and YYNGEE. The V end lost 2 bases, the J end lost 8 bases, and 10 bases lay between the germline ends. The CDR3 loop spans 12 amino acids. CDR3 coding DNA: TGTGCCAGCAGCGTCCCGAGGCCAGGCTACACCTTC. This sequence encodes CASSVPRPGYTF.

This clonotype has only one observation. This chain connects TRBV18 to TRBJ1-6; D gene ambiguous. Germline-derived CDR1 and CDR2 are KGHSH and LQKENI. The CDR3 spans 14 residues. The V end lost 2 bases, the J end lost 5 bases, and 7 bases lay between the germline ends. CDR3 DNA sequence: TGTGCCAGCTCACCATCGCCTAATAATTCACCCCTCCACTTT. Encoded protein: CASSPSPNNSPLHF.

The chain uses TRBV20-1 and TRBJ1-1; 7 nucleotides align to TRBD1. The V and J ends lost 6 bases and 12 bases, in that order; junction bases with no gene match: 10. Germline CDR1 DFQATT, CDR2 SNEGSKA (reference sequence). The CDR3 totals 11 residues. The CDR3 nucleotides read TGCAGTGCCGTAAGGCAGGGGGAAACTTTCTTT. Protein sequence: CSAVRQGETFF.